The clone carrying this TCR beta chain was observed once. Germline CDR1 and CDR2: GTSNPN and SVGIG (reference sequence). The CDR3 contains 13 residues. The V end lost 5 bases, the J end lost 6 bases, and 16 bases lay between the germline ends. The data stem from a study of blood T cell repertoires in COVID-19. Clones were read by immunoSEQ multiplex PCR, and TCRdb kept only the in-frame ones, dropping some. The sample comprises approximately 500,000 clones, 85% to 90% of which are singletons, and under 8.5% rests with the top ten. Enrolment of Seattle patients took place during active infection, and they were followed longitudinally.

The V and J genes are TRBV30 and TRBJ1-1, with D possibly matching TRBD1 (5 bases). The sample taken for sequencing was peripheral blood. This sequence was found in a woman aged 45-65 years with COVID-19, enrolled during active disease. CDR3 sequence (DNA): TGTGCCTGGCGACAGTGGGGTAATGCTGAAGCTTTCTTT. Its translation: CAWRQWGNAEAFF.